The clone carrying this TCR beta chain has a single count. V lost 1 base, J lost 1 base, and 5 bases lay in between. The germline CDR1 and CDR2 sequences are GTSNPN and SVGIG (reference sequence). This CDR3 comprises 13 residues. It was with 60 Vbeta and 13 Jbeta primers that the PCR ran. The repertoire was sequenced with immunoSEQ multiplex PCR; TCRdb's copy has only in-frame clones and lacks some. In the table there are 150,000 to 200,000 clones, around 85% of which are singletons. This record comes from a study of cytomegalovirus exposure and HLA in healthy donors. The receptor comes from a woman aged 50 to 60 in good health and CMV-seronegative. Sequenced material: PBMCs. J is TRBJ2-1 and V is TRBV30; a possible D gene is TRBD2 (5 bases). The CDR3, as DNA: TGTGCCTGGAGTGGCGGGTCCTACAATGAGCAGTTCTTC. It translates to CAWSGGSYNEQFF.